This entry lists 11 T cell receptor beta chains sequenced from one sample in a study of T cell changes during pregnancy in multiple sclerosis (dated by TCRdb to between 2018 and 2020). The library came from the immunoSEQ multiplex PCR assay. This is the immuneACCESS table as TCRdb keeps it, with only in-frame sequences that have V and J called. A part of the clones is gone; compared with another copy, unresolved V genes explain less than half, and the rest is unexplained. In this sample the table shows around 35,000 clones, about nine tenths of which occur a single time. 9.5% to 15% of the sample is held by the ten biggest clonotypes. The material sequenced was CD8+ T cells from peripheral blood mononuclear cells, taken in the first trimester of pregnancy. Receptors originate from a female donor with multiple sclerosis, enrolled in a pregnancy study.

The rearrangement uses TRBV4-1 and TRBJ2-2, with 11 bases identical to TRBD1. CDR3 length: 16 amino acids. Trimming at V came to 0 bases and at J to 4 bases, leaving 1 base not matched to a gene. The germline CDR1 and CDR2 sequences are MGHRA and YSYEKL. In DNA form, the CDR3 reads TGCGCCAGCAGCCAAGAGGGACAGGGGGGCACCGGGGAGCTGTTTTTT. This sequence encodes CASSQEGQGGTGELFF.

The V and J genes are TRBV28 and TRBJ1-1; TRBD1 is a possible D gene (6 bases). V was pared by 3 bases and J by 6 bases, with 14 bases between. Germline-derived CDR1 and CDR2 are MDHEN and SYDVKM. This CDR3 is built from 14 residues. This chain's CDR3 is CASSFLGHLPEAFF. The CDR3 region has the DNA TGTGCCAGCAGTTTTTTGGGACACCTTCCTGAAGCTTTCTTT.

The chain links TRBV9 to TRBJ2-7; a possible D gene is TRBD1 (5 bases). This CDR3 has 13 residues. V lost 3 bases, J lost 0 bases, and 7 bases lay in between. Looked up from germline, CDR1 is SGDLS and CDR2 is YYNGEE. The CDR3 region is CASSGDSSYEQYF. The CDR3 region has the DNA TGTGCCAGCAGCGGCGACAGCTCCTACGAGCAGTACTTC.

In its sample, this clone was seen a few times. The chain is built from TRBV5-4 and TRBJ2-7, with 9 bases matching TRBD1. The CDR3 spans 14 residues. J was trimmed by 5 bases and V by 1 base; bases with no gene match: 4. Per germline, CDR1 SGHNT and CDR2 YYREEE (reference sequence). CDR3 protein: CASSLNRGQDEQYF. As DNA, the CDR3 is TGTGCCAGCAGCTTGAACAGGGGGCAAGACGAGCAGTACTTC.

The chain has TRBV11-2 and TRBJ2-3, with D uncertain. V was pared by 0 bases and J by 3 bases, with 4 bases between. The germline V gene has CDR1 SGHAT and CDR2 FQNNGV. The CDR3 sequence is 13 residues long. CDR3 bases: TGTGCCAGCAGCTTAGATCTGACAGATACGCAGTATTTT. Its protein product is CASSLDLTDTQYF.

The chain employs TRBV29-1 and TRBJ1-1, with 7 bases matching TRBD1. This CDR3 is 15 amino acids long. Germline CDR1 reads SQVTM; CDR2 reads ANQGSEA. The V gene end was trimmed by 2 bases and the J gene end by 6 bases; junction bases not matched to a gene: 12. The CDR3 is CSVEKRATGPAEAFF. Written as DNA, the CDR3 is TGCAGCGTTGAAAAGCGCGCGACAGGGCCAGCTGAAGCTTTCTTT. Together with reference TRBV29-1 and TRBJ1-1, the CDR3 gives the full variable domain: SAVISQKPSRDICQRGTSLTIQCQVDSQVTMMFWYRQQPGQSLTLIATANQGSEATYESGFVIDKFPISRPNLTFSTLTVSNMSPEDSSIYLCSVEKRATGPAEAFFGQGTRLTVV.

V is TRBV7-3 and J is TRBJ2-7, with TRBD2 as a possible D gene (7 bases). This CDR3 is 15 amino acids long. Trimming cost V 6 bases and J 1 base, with 16 bases left between them. Per germline, CDR1 SGHTA and CDR2 FQGTGA. CDR3 protein: CASSPYGGPSYEQYF. The CDR3, as DNA: TGTGCCAGCAGTCCCTACGGGGGGCCTTCCTACGAGCAGTACTTC. Complete variable domain (other parts from reference TRBV7-3 and TRBJ2-7): GAGVSQTPSNKVTEKGKYVELRCDPISGHTALYWYRQSLGQGPEFLIYFQGTGAADDSGLPNDRFFAVRPEGSVSTLKIQRTERGDSAVYLCASSPYGGPSYEQYFGPGTRLTVT.

V is TRBV27 and J is TRBJ2-7; 7 bases line up with TRBD2. Germline V CDR1 and CDR2: MNHEY, SMNVEV (reference sequence). V trimming: 0 bases; J trimming: 3 bases; junction bases outside the gene matches: 5. The CDR3 covers 15 residues. The CDR3 DNA follows: TGTGCCAGCAGTTTATCGGGGGGGAGTTTCTACGAGCAGTACTTC. Translating gives CASSLSGGSFYEQYF.

The gene calls are TRBV16 and TRBJ2-1; 8 bases map to TRBD2. There are 18 residues in the CDR3. The V segment lost 0 bases and the J segment 6 bases; nucleotides outside the gene matches: 13. CDR1 and CDR2 from the germline V gene are KGHSY and FQNENV. CDR3 residues: CASSQSYDGSGTRNEQFF. The CDR3 nucleotides are TGTGCCAGCAGCCAATCTTATGATGGTAGCGGGACCCGCAATGAGCAGTTCTTC.

This clone occurred once. This rearrangement joins TRBV7-8 to TRBJ2-7; 11 bases are a match to TRBD1. The ends lost 5 bases at V and 6 bases at J; junction bases unmatched: 6. The CDR3 runs 14 residues. Germline loops: CDR1 SGHVS, CDR2 FQNEAQ. CDR3 bases: TGTGCCAGCAGCCCGGGACAGGGGGGTGGCGAGCAGTACTTC. Amino acids: CASSPGQGGGEQYF.

This chain links TRBV4-1 with TRBJ2-3, with 11 nucleotides matching TRBD2. The CDR3 has 15 amino acids. V trimming: 4 bases; J trimming: 4 bases; junction bases outside the gene matches: 4. CDR1 MGHRA and CDR2 YSYEKL come from the germline V gene. As DNA, the CDR3 is TGCGCCAGCAGCCGAGAACTAGCGGGAGCAGATACGCAGTATTTT. Translating it yields CASSRELAGADTQYF.